Sequencing of this T cell receptor beta chain was carried out in a study of long-term antiretroviral therapy in people with HIV. Overall study findings and caveats: Post-ART, diversity grew, though it stayed under transplant donor control levels. Blood specimens, gathered between about 2004 and 2018, were possibly obtained under older ART regimens. Records did not include ART adherence, viral resistance or therapy changes.

Survey level was the resolution at which the v3.0 immunoSEQ assay ran. Clones were sequenced by immunoSEQ multiplex PCR, and TCRdb holds only the in-frame ones, with some missing. The sample comprises 20,000 or so clones, less than 85% of which are singletons, and approximately 14% rests with the top ten. Comments on this clone: Its specificity is unknown.

The TCR originated in a woman aged 50 to 65 with HIV. Material: unsorted PBMCs, obtained 0.5 years before starting antiretroviral therapy.

The CDR3 nucleotides read TGCGCCAGCAGCCTCCGTTCGAGCGGGGGGCAAGACATTCAGTACTTC. Its translation is CASSLRSSGGQDIQYF. The chain carries TRBV4-1 and TRBJ2-4; 9 bases match TRBD2. The germline CDR1 and CDR2 sequences are MGHRA and YSYEKL. Unmatched junction bases numbered 12, after V lost 4 bases and J lost 8 bases. The length of the CDR3 is 16 residues.